This entry is about one TCR beta chain. Its antigen is not yet known. Base qualities were left out, and no much larger clone turns up one base away. This record comes from a study of T cell changes during pregnancy in multiple sclerosis (dated by TCRdb to between 2018 and 2020). For context, the study as a whole: The study looked at changes in the T cell repertoire across pregnancy in women with multiple sclerosis.

Libraries were made using the immunoSEQ multiplex PCR assay. TCRdb carries this immuneACCESS record with in-frame sequences only. Its versions omit some clonotypes, under half of them owing to an unresolved V gene in the studies checked, with the rest unexplained. For this sample there are about 41,000 clones; over 80% appear just once. Jointly, the top ten make up roughly 5.6% of the sample. V is clipped by 3 bases and J by 2 bases, and the sequence between their germline boundaries is 10 bases long. In the germline V gene (reference sequence), CDR1 corresponds to LNHNV and CDR2 to YYDKDF. The CDR3 has 14 amino acids, counting the end cysteine and phenylalanine. The sequence is cut down to CDR3 DNA, 42 bases in frame from base 1.

The sequencing used peripheral blood, collected in the first trimester of pregnancy. This sequence uses TRBV15 and TRBJ1-1, with TRBD1 as a weak D call on 5 bases. This clonotype was sampled from a female donor in good health, enrolled as a control in a pregnancy study. CDR3 sequence: CATSSGGGNTEAFF. The sequenced DNA: TGTGCCACCAGCAGTGGGGGAGGAAACACTGAAGCTTTCTTT. The full variable domain, completed from the reference TRBV15 and TRBJ1-1 proteins outside the CDR3, reads DAMVIQNPRYQVTQFGKPVTLSCSQTLNHNVMYWYQQKSSQAPKLLFHYYDKDFNNEADTPDNFQSRRPNTSFCFLDIRSPGLGDTAMYLCATSSGGGNTEAFFGQGTRLTVV.